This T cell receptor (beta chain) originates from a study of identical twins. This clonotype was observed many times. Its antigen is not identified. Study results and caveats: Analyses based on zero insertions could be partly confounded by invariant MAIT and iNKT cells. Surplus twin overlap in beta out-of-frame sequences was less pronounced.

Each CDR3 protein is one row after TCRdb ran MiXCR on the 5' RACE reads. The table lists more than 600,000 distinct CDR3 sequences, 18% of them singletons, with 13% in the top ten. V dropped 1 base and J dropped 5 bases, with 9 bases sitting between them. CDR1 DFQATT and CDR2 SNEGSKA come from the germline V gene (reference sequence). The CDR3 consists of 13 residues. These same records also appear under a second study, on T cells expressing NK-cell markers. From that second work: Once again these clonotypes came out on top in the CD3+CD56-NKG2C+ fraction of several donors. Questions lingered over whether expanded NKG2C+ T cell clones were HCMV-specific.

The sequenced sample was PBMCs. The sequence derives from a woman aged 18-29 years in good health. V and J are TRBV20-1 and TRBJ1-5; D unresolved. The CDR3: CSARVRRDQPQHF. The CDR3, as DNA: TGCAGTGCTAGAGTGAGGAGGGATCAGCCCCAGCATTTT.